The TCR beta chain described here comes from a study of CD8 T cells in ankylosing spondylitis. Germline CDR1 reads SGHVS; CDR2 reads FQNEAQ. The CDR3 contains 14 residues. The J segment lost 7 bases and the V segment lost 2 bases, leaving 3 bases of the junction unmatched. On this clonotype: As yet, its antigen is unknown.

5'-RACE, quantitative and with molecular barcodes, yielded the TCR beta libraries. TCRdb itself ran the 5' RACE reads through MiXCR, one entry per CDR3 protein. The table shows 130,000 to 150,000 distinct CDR3 sequences, with roughly 8.3% occurring only once. Study results and limitations: Certain motif variants had earlier appeared in reactive arthritis synovial fluid and blood. Ankylosing spondylitis blood appeared to carry a characteristic TCR beta motif of several highly homologous variants. Significantly higher representation of disease-linked clones was reported for matched ankylosing spondylitis synovial fluid.

The sequenced material came from synovial fluid, either unsorted or a sorted T cell fraction (not recorded which). This receptor was identified in a male donor with ankylosing spondylitis. This sequence joins TRBV7-8 and TRBJ1-4; TRBD1 matches at 8 bases. The CDR3, as DNA: TGTGCCAGCAGCTTAAACAGGGGGAGTGAAAAACTGTTTTTT. This translates into CASSLNRGSEKLFF.